The rows below give T cell receptor beta chains drawn from one sample of a study of cytomegalovirus exposure and HLA in healthy donors. The method was immunoSEQ multiplex PCR; TCRdb's version includes in-frame clones alone and lacks a portion of them. The sample holds around 100,000 clones; more than 65% are singletons and the top ten take roughly 1.2%. Sequenced: PBMCs. These receptors were taken from a woman aged 18-29 years in good health and CMV-seronegative. The CDR3 runs from the conserved cysteine through the conserved F or W. A D gene is named only where the DNA matches it firmly. Only some rows state a clone size, as once, few, many or a class for expanded clones.

D gene | J gene | clone size | V gene | CDR3 protein | CDR3 DNA
TRBD1 | TRBJ2-1 | NA | TRBV9 | CASSVWGNFPDRGRYNEQFF | TGTGCCAGCAGCGTATGGGGAAATTTTCCGGACAGGGGGAGATACAATGAGCAGTTCTTC
NA | TRBJ1-2 | few | TRBV19 | CASSDRGNYGYTF | TGTGCCAGTAGCGACAGAGGTAACTATGGCTACACCTTC
TRBD2 | TRBJ2-3 | NA | TRBV7-3 | CASSSLAVSTDTQYF | TGTGCCAGCAGCTCGCTAGCGGTGAGCACAGATACGCAGTATTTT
TRBD1 | TRBJ1-3 | NA | TRBV7-9 | CASSTLTGGPSGNTIYF | TGTGCCAGCAGCACACTTACAGGGGGGCCCTCTGGAAACACCATATATTTT
NA | TRBJ2-6 | once | TRBV30 | CAWRKRGGSGANVLTF | TGTGCCTGGCGCAAACGAGGGGGATCTGGGGCCAACGTCCTGACTTTC
NA | TRBJ2-5 | NA | TRBV28 | CATHRGETQYF | TGTGCCACCCACCGCGGGGAGACCCAGTACTTC
NA | TRBJ1-6 | once | TRBV27 | CASRDLGAIVNSPLHF | TGTGCCAGCAGAGATCTGGGGGCGATCGTTAATTCACCCCTCCACTTT
TRBD1 | TRBJ2-7 | NA | TRBV19 | CASSESGTGGRNYEQYF | TGTGCCAGTAGTGAATCCGGGACAGGGGGGCGAAACTACGAGCAGTACTTC
NA | TRBJ1-6 | NA | TRBV15 | CATSVRSYNSPLHF | TGTGCCACCAGCGTCCGCTCCTATAATTCACCCCTCCACTTT
TRBD2 | TRBJ2-1 | NA | TRBV28 | CASRLGGGFYNEQFF | TGTGCCAGCAGGCTTGGCGGGGGATTCTACAATGAGCAGTTCTTC
TRBD1 | TRBJ1-2 | NA | TRBV27 | CASRDRGNYGYTF | TGTGCCAGCCGGGACAGGGGGAACTATGGCTACACCTTC
NA | TRBJ2-7 | NA | TRBV18 | CASSPLGQSSYEQYF | TGTGCCAGCTCACCACTGGGGCAGAGCTCCTACGAGCAGTACTTC
NA | TRBJ2-3 | NA | TRBV5-6 | CASSLTGSPTDTQYF | TGTGCCAGCAGCTTGACCGGGAGCCCCACAGATACGCAGTATTTT
TRBD2 | TRBJ2-5 | NA | TRBV9 | CASSASAGLAQETQYF | TGTGCCAGCAGTGCGTCAGCGGGGCTGGCGCAAGAGACCCAGTACTTC
TRBD1 | TRBJ2-7 | NA | TRBV6-1 | CASYRDRGLREQYF | TGTGCCAGCTACCGGGACAGGGGGCTTCGGGAGCAGTACTTC
NA | TRBJ1-4 | few | TRBV7-8 | CASSSDEKLFF | TGTGCCAGCAGCTCCGATGAAAAACTGTTTTTT
NA | TRBJ1-3 | NA | TRBV7-2 | CASSPSLSYTIYF | TGTGCCAGCAGCCCCTCCCTTTCCTACACCATATATTTT
NA | TRBJ2-2 | few | TRBV7-3 | CASSLSSGGELFF | TGTGCCAGCAGCTTATCCTCGGGCGGGGAGCTGTTTTTT
NA | TRBJ2-2 | NA | TRBV20-1 | CSATDTGELFF | TGCAGTGCTACTGACACCGGGGAGCTGTTTTTT
NA | TRBJ1-2 | NA | TRBV29-1 | CSVGEGGNYGYTF | TGCAGCGTTGGTGAAGGCGGTAACTATGGCTACACCTTC
NA | TRBJ2-7 | NA | TRBV19 | CASSIGGRTYEQYF | TGTGCCAGTAGTATAGGAGGGCGGACCTACGAGCAGTACTTC
NA | TRBJ2-2 | NA | TRBV10-2 | CASSERVNTGELFF | TGCGCCAGCAGTGAGCGGGTCAACACCGGGGAGCTGTTTTTT
TRBD2 | TRBJ2-3 | NA | TRBV7-9 | CASRASGGIGDTQYF | TGTGCCAGCAGGGCAAGCGGGGGGATAGGAGATACGCAGTATTTT
TRBD2 | TRBJ2-7 | NA | TRBV28 | CASRQISGDYEQYF | TGTGCCAGCAGACAGATTAGCGGGGACTACGAGCAGTACTTC
TRBD2 | TRBJ2-1 | NA | TRBV5-1 | CASSLRAGGLVGNEQFF | TGCGCCAGCAGCTTGAGAGCGGGGGGATTGGTAGGCAATGAGCAGTTCTTC
NA | TRBJ1-1 | NA | TRBV11-2 | CASRPDSLITEAFF | TGTGCCAGCAGACCCGACAGCCTAATCACTGAAGCTTTCTTT
NA | TRBJ2-7 | NA | TRBV19 | CASSIGGGYEQYF | TGTGCCAGTAGTATAGGCGGAGGCTACGAGCAGTACTTC
TRBD1 | TRBJ1-3 | few | TRBV7-7 | CASSLDRGDTIYF | TGTGCTAGCAGCTTAGACAGGGGAGACACCATATATTTT
NA | TRBJ1-2 | NA | TRBV7-9 | CASSRYQGGYGYTF | TGTGCCAGCAGTAGGTATCAGGGCGGCTATGGCTACACCTTC
TRBD2 | TRBJ2-3 | NA | TRBV7-3 | CASSSPGLAGGRDTQYF | TGTGCCAGCAGCTCCCCGGGACTAGCGGGAGGCCGAGATACGCAGTATTTT
NA | TRBJ1-2 | NA | TRBV5-6 | CASSLDVGQANYGYTF | TGTGCCAGCAGCTTGGATGTGGGTCAGGCCAACTATGGCTACACCTTC
TRBD1 | TRBJ1-4 | NA | TRBV5-4 | CASSYGQGSFEKLFF | TGTGCCAGCAGTTACGGACAGGGGTCATTCGAAAAACTGTTTTTT
TRBD2 | TRBJ2-3 | few | TRBV6-4 | CASSDSGGADTQYF | TGTGCCAGCAGTGACAGCGGGGGCGCAGATACGCAGTATTTT
NA | TRBJ2-3 | once | TRBV21-1 | CASPILGGRARLQYF | TGTGCCAGCCCCATCCTGGGGGGGAGGGCCCGATTGCAGTATTTT
NA | TRBJ1-5 | NA | TRBV7-2 | CASSLDLNQPQHF | TGTGCCAGCAGCTTGGACTTAAATCAGCCCCAGCATTTT
TRBD1 | TRBJ1-5 | once | TRBV30 | CAWSWRGGRAGQPQHF | TGTGCCTGGAGCTGGAGAGGGGGCAGGGCGGGGCAGCCCCAGCATTTT
NA | TRBJ1-4 | NA | TRBV11-2 | CASNTGAGANEKLFF | TGTGCCAGCAACACTGGGGCGGGGGCGAATGAAAAACTGTTTTTT
NA | TRBJ2-6 | NA | TRBV19 | CASRERDRGYEPLGANVLTF | TGTGCCAGTAGGGAACGTGATAGGGGGTATGAGCCTCTGGGGGCCAACGTCCTGACTTTC
TRBD1 | TRBJ2-1 | NA | TRBV5-8 | CASSPGTGYNEQFF | TGTGCCAGCAGCCCTGGGACAGGGTACAATGAGCAGTTCTTC
TRBD2 | TRBJ2-4 | NA | TRBV19 | CASSDRLAGVKNIQYF | TGTGCCAGTAGTGACCGACTAGCGGGAGTGAAAAACATTCAGTACTTC
TRBD1 | TRBJ2-2 | once | TRBV5-4 | CASSPGTGENTGELFF | TGTGCCAGCAGCCCCGGGACAGGCGAAAACACCGGGGAGCTGTTTTTT
TRBD1 | TRBJ1-1 | NA | TRBV29-1 | CSVESGQDTEAFF | TGCAGCGTTGAAAGTGGACAGGACACTGAAGCTTTCTTT
NA | TRBJ1-1 | NA | TRBV7-2 | CASRVGQGSWNTEAFF | TGTGCCAGCAGGGTTGGGCAGGGGTCGTGGAACACTGAAGCTTTCTTT
TRBD2 | TRBJ2-3 | NA | TRBV5-1 | CASSLALAGSTDTQYF | TGCGCCAGCAGCTTGGCTCTAGCGGGGAGCACAGATACGCAGTATTTT
TRBD2 | TRBJ2-1 | NA | TRBV7-2 | CASSQTSGAYNEQFF | TGTGCCAGCAGCCAGACTAGCGGGGCATACAATGAGCAGTTCTTC
NA | TRBJ2-7 | NA | TRBV10-3 | CAISEGQPGHEQYF | TGTGCCATCAGTGAGGGACAACCAGGGCACGAGCAGTACTTC
NA | TRBJ2-1 | NA | TRBV7-3 | CASSLGHRKSYNEQFF | TGTGCCAGCAGCTTAGGGCACAGGAAGTCCTACAATGAGCAGTTCTTC
TRBD2 | TRBJ2-3 | NA | TRBV11-2 | CASSLGPSGTSTDTQYF | TGTGCCAGCAGCTTAGGGCCTAGCGGGACTAGCACAGATACGCAGTATTTT
NA | TRBJ2-7 | NA | TRBV6-6 | CASRPQAGRIYEQYF | TGTGCCAGCAGGCCCCAGGCGGGCCGGATCTACGAGCAGTACTTC
NA | TRBJ2-7 | NA | TRBV19 | CASSIYRGEQYF | TGTGCCAGTAGTATATATCGGGGCGAGCAGTACTTC
NA | TRBJ2-7 | NA | TRBV4-1 | CASSQDRRYEQYF | TGCGCCAGCAGCCAAGATCGCCGGTACGAGCAGTACTTC
NA | TRBJ2-2 | once | TRBV4-3 | CASSHLLSRLGPGELFF | TGCGCCAGCAGCCATTTATTAAGTCGGTTGGGGCCCGGGGAGCTGTTTTTT
TRBD1 | TRBJ2-2 | NA | TRBV6-5 | CASRKTGGVSGELFF | TGTGCCAGCAGGAAGACAGGGGGCGTCAGCGGGGAGCTGTTTTTT